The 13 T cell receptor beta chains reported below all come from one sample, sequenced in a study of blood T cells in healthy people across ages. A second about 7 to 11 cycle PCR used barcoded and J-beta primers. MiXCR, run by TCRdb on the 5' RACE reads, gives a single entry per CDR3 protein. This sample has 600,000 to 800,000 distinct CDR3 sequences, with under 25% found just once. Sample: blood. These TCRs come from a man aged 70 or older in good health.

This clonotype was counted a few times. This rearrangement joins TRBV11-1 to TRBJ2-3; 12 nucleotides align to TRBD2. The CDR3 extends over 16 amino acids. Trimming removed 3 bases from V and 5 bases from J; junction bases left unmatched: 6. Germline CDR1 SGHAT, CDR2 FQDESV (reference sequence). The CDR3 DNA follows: TGTGCCAGCAGCTTCCTGACTAGCGGGGGCATAGATACGCAGTATTTT. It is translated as CASSFLTSGGIDTQYF.

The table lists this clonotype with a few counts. The CDR3 is CSASGQVGTEAFF. The CDR3 DNA reads as TGCAGTGCTTCTGGACAGGTGGGGACTGAAGCTTTCTTT. V and J are TRBV20-1 and TRBJ1-1; 7 bases are a match to TRBD1. V shed 5 bases, J shed 5 bases, and the junction held 8 bases outside the gene matches. Germline-derived CDR1 and CDR2 are DFQATT and SNEGSKA (reference sequence). The CDR3 runs to 13 residues.

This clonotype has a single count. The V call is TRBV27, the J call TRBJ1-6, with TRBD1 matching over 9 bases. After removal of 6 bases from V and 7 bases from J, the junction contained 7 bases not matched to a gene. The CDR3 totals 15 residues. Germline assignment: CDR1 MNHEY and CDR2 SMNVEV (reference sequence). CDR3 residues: CASSPTDRGNSPLHF. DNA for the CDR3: TGTGCCAGCAGCCCTACCGACAGGGGGAATTCACCCCTCCACTTT.

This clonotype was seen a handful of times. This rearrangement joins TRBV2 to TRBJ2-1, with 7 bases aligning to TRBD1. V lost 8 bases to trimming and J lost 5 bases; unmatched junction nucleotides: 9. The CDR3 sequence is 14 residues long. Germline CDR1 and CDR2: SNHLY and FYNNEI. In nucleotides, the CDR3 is TGTGCCAGCTCGTCCGGGACAGCGAACAATGAGCAGTTCTTC. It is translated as CASSSGTANNEQFF.

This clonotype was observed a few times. The CDR3 DNA reads TGTGCCACCAGTGACCCATGGGTCAATGAGCAGTTCTTC. Translated: CATSDPWVNEQFF. The chain uses TRBV24-1 and TRBJ2-1; D remains ambiguous. Trimming removed 4 bases from V and 6 bases from J, with 9 bases in between. Per germline, CDR1 KGHDR and CDR2 SFDVKD. The CDR3 is 13 amino acids.

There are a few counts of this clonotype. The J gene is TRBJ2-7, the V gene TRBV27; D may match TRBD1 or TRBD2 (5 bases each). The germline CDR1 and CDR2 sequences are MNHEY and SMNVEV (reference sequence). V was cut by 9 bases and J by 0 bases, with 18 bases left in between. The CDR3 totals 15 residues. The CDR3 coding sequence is TGTGCCAGTAGAATGGGACGCCCGAGCTCCTACGAGCAGTACTTC. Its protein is CASRMGRPSSYEQYF.

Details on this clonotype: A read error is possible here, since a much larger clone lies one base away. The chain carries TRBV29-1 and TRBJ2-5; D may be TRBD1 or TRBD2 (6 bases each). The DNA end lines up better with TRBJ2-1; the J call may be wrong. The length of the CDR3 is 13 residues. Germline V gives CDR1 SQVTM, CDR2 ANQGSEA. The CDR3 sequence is CSVESGGGNGQFF. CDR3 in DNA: TGCAGCGTTGAATCCGGAGGGGGTAATGGGCAGTTCTTC.

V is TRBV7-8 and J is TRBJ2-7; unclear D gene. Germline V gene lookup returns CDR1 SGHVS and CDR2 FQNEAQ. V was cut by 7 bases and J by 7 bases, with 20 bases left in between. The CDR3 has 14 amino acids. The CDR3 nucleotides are TGTGCCAGCACTAAGATCGCTGTCGGCGGTGAGCAGTACTTC. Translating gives CASTKIAVGGEQYF.

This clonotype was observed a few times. The CDR3 protein is CASSTGTARADTQYF. CDR3 nucleotides: TGTGCCAGCAGCACGGGGACAGCCCGGGCAGATACGCAGTATTTT. The rearrangement joins TRBV12-3 or TRBV12-4 to TRBJ2-3; 7 bases fit TRBD1. CDR3 length: 15 amino acids. V trimming: 6 bases; J trimming: 4 bases; junction bases outside the gene matches: 10.

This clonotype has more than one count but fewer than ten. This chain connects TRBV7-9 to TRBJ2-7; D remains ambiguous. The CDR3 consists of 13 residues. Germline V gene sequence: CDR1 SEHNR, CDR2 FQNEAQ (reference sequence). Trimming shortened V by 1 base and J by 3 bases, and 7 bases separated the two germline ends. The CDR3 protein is CASSLDTVYEQYF. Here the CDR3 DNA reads TGTGCCAGCAGCTTAGACACGGTCTACGAGCAGTACTTC. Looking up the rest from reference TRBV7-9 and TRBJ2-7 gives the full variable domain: DTGVSQNPRHKITKRGQNVTFRCDPISEHNRLYWYRQTLGQGPEFLTYFQNEAQLEKSRLLSDRFSAERPKGSFSTLEIQRTEQGDSAMYLCASSLDTVYEQYFGPGTRLTVT.

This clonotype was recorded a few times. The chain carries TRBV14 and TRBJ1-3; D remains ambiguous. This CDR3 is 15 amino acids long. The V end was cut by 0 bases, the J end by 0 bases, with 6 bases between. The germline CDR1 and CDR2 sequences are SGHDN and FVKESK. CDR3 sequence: CASSQDSFSGNTIYF. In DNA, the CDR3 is TGTGCCAGCAGCCAAGACAGCTTCTCTGGAAACACCATATATTTT.

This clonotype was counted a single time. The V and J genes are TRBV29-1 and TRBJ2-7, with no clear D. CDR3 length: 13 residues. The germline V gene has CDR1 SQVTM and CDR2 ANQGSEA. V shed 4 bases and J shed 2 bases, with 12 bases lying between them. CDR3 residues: CSVVGRQAYEQYF. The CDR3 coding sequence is TGCAGCGTTGTGGGTAGGCAGGCCTACGAGCAGTACTTC.

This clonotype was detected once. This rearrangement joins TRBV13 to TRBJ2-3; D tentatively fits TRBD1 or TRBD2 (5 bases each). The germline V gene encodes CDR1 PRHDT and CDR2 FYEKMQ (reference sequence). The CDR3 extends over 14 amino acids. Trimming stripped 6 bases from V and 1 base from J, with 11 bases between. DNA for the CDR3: TGTGCCAGCAGGAGAGAGGGACGCACAGATACGCAGTATTTT. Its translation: CASRREGRTDTQYF.